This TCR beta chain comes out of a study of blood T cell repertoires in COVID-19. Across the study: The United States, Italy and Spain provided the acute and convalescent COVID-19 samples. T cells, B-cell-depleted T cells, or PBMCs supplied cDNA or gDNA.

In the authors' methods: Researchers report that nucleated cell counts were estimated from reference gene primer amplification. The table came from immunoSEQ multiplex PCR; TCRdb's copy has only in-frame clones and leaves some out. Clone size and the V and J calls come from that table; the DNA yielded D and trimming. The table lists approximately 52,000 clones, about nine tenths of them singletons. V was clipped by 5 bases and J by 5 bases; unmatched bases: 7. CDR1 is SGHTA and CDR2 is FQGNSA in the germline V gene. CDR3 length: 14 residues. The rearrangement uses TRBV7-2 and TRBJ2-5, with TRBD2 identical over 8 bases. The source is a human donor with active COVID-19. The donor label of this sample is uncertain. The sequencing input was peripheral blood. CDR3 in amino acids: CASSPKRGWETQYF. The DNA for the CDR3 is TGTGCCAGCAGCCCGAAGCGGGGGTGGGAGACCCAGTACTTC.